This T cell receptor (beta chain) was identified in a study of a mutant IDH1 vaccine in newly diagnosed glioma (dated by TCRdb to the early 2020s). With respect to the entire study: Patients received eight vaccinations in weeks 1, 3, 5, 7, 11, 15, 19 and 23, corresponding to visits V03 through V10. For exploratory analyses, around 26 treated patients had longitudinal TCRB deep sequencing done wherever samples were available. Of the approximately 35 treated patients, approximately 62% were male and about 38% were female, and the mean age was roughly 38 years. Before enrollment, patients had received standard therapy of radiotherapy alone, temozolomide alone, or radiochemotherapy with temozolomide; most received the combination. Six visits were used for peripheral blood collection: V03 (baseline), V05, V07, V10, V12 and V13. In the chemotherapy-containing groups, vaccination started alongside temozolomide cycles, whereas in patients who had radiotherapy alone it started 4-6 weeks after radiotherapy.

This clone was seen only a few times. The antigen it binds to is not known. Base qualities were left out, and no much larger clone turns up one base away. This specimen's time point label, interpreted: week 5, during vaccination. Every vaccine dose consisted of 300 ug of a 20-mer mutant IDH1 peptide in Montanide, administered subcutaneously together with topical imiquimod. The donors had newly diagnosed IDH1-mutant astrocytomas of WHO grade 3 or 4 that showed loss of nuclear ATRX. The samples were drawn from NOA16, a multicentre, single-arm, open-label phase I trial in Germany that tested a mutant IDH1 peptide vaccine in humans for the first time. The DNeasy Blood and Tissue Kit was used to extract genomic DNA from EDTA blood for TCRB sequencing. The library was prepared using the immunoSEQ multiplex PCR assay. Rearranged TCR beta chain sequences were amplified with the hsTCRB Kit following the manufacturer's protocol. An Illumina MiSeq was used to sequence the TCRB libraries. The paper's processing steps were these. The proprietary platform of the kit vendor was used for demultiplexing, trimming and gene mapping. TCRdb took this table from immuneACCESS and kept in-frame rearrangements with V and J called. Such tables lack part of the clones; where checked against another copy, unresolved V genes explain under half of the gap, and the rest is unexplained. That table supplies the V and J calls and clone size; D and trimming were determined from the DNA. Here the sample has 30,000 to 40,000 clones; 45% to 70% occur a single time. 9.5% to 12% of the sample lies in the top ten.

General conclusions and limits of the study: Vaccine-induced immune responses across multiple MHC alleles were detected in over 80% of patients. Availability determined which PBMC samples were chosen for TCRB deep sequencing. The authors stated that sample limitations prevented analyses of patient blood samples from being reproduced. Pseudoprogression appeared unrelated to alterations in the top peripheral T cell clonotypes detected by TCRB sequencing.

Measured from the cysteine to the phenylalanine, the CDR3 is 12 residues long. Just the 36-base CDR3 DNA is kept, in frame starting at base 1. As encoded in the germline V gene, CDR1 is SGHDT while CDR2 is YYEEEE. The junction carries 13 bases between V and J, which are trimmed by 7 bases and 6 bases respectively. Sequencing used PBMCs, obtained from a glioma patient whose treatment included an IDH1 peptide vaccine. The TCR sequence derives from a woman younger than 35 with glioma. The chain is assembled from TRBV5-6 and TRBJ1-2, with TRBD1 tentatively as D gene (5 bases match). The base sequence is TGTGCCAGCGGAGCGGGGCGAGATGGCTACACCTTC. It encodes CASGAGRDGYTF.